Below, 6 T cell receptor beta chains from the same sample are listed, as sequenced in a study of T-cell reconstitution after alpha-beta-depleted transplantation in children. Unique molecular identifiers were built into the TCRbeta library. TCRdb re-derived calls from the PCR reads in MiXCR, one entry per CDR3 protein. The sample has about 980,000 distinct CDR3 sequences; about 29% are singletons. The source material was PBMCs, mostly from graft donor cells, sampled 360 days after TCRalphabeta/CD19-depleted stem cell transplant. The receptors here all came from a boy less than two years old who had a stem cell transplant for SCID, so the T cells may come from the graft donor.

The chain recombines TRBV7-2 with TRBJ2-2; maybe TRBD2 (5 bases). Deletions cut 2 bases from V and 7 bases from J, with 8 bases between. CDR3 length: 13 amino acids. The germline CDR1 and CDR2 sequences are SGHTA and FQGNSA. CDR3 sequence: CASSLTDFGELFF. CDR3 bases: TGTGCCAGCAGCTTAACGGACTTCGGGGAGCTGTTTTTT. The variable domain in full, completed from reference TRBV7-2 and TRBJ2-2, reads GAGVSQSPSNKVTEKGKDVELRCDPISGHTALYWYRQSLGQGLEFLIYFQGNSAPDKSGLPSDRFSAERTGGSVSTLTIQRTQQEDSAVYLCASSLTDFGELFFGEGSRLTVL.

This clonotype has just a few counts. The V gene is TRBV5-1, the J gene TRBJ2-3; D possibly uses TRBD1 or TRBD2 (5 bases each). The CDR3 is made up of 15 amino acids. With 5 bases removed from V and 2 bases from J, the gap between germline ends came to 15 bases. CDR1 and CDR2 (germline): SGHRS, YFSETQ. CDR3 amino acids: CASSPRGTDTDTQYF. CDR3 sequence (DNA): TGCGCCAGCAGTCCCCGGGGCACGGACACAGATACGCAGTATTTT.

In its sample, this clonotype was seen a few times. The chain couples TRBV28 to TRBJ1-5; D remains unclear. CDR1 and CDR2 (germline): MDHEN, SYDVKM. The CDR3 length is 14 residues. Trimming took off 3 bases at V and 3 bases at J, with 9 bases between the two ends. The CDR3 sequence: CASSFSQFNQPQHF. The CDR3 DNA is TGTGCCAGCAGTTTCAGTCAGTTCAATCAGCCCCAGCATTTT.

The chain is built from TRBV7-2 and TRBJ1-5, with 7 bases that match TRBD1. V gave up 5 bases and J gave up 1 base; unmatched junction bases: 11. CDR1 is SGHTA, CDR2 FQGNSA, per germline. The CDR3 has 17 residues. CDR3: CASSRANDRVSNQPQHF. The CDR3 region has the DNA TGTGCCAGCAGCCGCGCCAACGACAGGGTGAGCAATCAGCCCCAGCATTTT. Complete variable domain (other parts from reference TRBV7-2 and TRBJ1-5): GAGVSQSPSNKVTEKGKDVELRCDPISGHTALYWYRQSLGQGLEFLIYFQGNSAPDKSGLPSDRFSAERTGGSVSTLTIQRTQQEDSAVYLCASSRANDRVSNQPQHFGDGTRLSIL.

V and J are TRBV6-1 and TRBJ1-2, with D perhaps TRBD1 (6 bases). CDR3 size: 15 residues. Per germline, CDR1 MNHNS and CDR2 SASEGT. V lost 2 bases and J lost 5, with 15 bases in between. CDR3 sequence: CASSERGGGPYGYTF. In DNA form, the CDR3 reads TGTGCCAGCAGTGAAAGGGGGGGAGGTCCTTATGGCTACACCTTC.

Only a few counts were recorded for this clonotype. The chain carries TRBV20-1 and TRBJ2-5; TRBD1 matches 8 bases. The J segment lost 3 bases and the V segment lost 4 bases, leaving 16 bases of the junction unmatched. CDR3 length: 17 residues. The germline CDR1 and CDR2 sequences are DFQATT and SNEGSKA (reference sequence). The CDR3 coding sequence is TGCAGTGCTACTCTCCCATGGCAGGGGGCGTTGAAAGAGACCCAGTACTTC. Translating gives CSATLPWQGALKETQYF.